The clone carrying this T cell receptor (beta chain) occurred a few times. As yet, its antigen is unknown. Unique-molecular-identifier-tagged TCR beta cDNA libraries were used. TCRdb analysed the PCR reads with MiXCR anew, one entry per CDR3 protein. The data contain approximately 730,000 distinct CDR3 sequences, 35% to 55% of them singletons. This record belongs to a study of post-analysis software for immune sequencing data. Study information: The patients showed relapsing-remitting, secondary progressive and progressive-relapsing multiple sclerosis courses. Findings of the study overall: Significantly lower normalized Chao1 diversity was seen in multiple sclerosis patients than in controls. Batch-matched samples strongly co-clustered by F measure. Elevated frequency relative to controls characterized roughly 5 TRBV segments in patients, TRBV5-6, TRBV5-1 and TRBV20-1 among them.

The germline CDR1 and CDR2 sequences are SGHKS and YYEKEE (reference sequence). Trimming stripped 1 base from V and 0 bases from J, with 11 bases between. The CDR3 is made up of 15 amino acids. The sequenced sample consisted of blood. The TCR was taken from a girl aged 10 to 17 with multiple sclerosis. The chain links TRBV5-5 to TRBJ2-7, with D unclear. The CDR3, as DNA: TGTGCCAGCAGCTTGACATCTTTAAGCTCCTACGAGCAGTACTTC. This translates into CASSLTSLSSYEQYF.